This passage covers 12 T cell receptor beta chains from one sample sequenced in a study of T cells in Graves' hyperthyroidism and ophthalmopathy. What was amplified from RNA transcripts were TCR beta CDR3 regions. A first-round RT-PCR of the TCR CDR3 used the HTBI primer set. TCRdb independently ran MiXCR on the multiplex PCR reads; one entry per CDR3 protein. The sample lists more than 300,000 distinct CDR3 sequences, 17% seen once, with about a third in the top ten. The sample consisted of blood. The receptors were gathered from a woman aged 30 to 39 with Graves' hyperthyroidism that later progressed to Graves' ophthalmopathy.

This clonotype was detected a few times. Just one base apart from a much larger clone, this may be a read error. The chain carries TRBV6-2 or TRBV6-3 and TRBJ2-1, with 12 positions matching TRBD1. Germline assignment: CDR1 MNHEY and CDR2 SVGEGT. The CDR3 extends over 16 amino acids. V lost 5 bases and J lost 8; bases outside the gene matches: 10. DNA for the CDR3: TGTGCCAGCAGTACCAGGGACAGGGGGCCGTCCCATGAGCAGTTCTTC. As protein: CASSTRDRGPSHEQFF.

There are many counts of this clonotype. This chain links TRBV9 with TRBJ2-7; 7 bases agree with TRBD1. Germline V gene sequence: CDR1 SGDLS, CDR2 YYNGEE. J gave up 0 bases and V 3 bases, and 9 bases lay outside the gene matches. The CDR3 is made up of 16 amino acids. This chain's CDR3 is CASSEGTALSSYEQYF. CDR3 nucleotides: TGTGCCAGCAGCGAGGGGACAGCTCTAAGCTCCTACGAGCAGTACTTC.

The gene calls are TRBV15 and TRBJ1-5; the match to TRBD1 covers 10 bases. V lost 0 bases, J lost 3 bases, and 11 bases stayed unmatched. This CDR3 comprises 19 residues. Germline V gives CDR1 LNHNV, CDR2 YYDKDF (reference sequence). CDR3 bases: TGTGCCACCAGCAGAGATAGGAGAGACAGGGGGCAGGACAATCAGCCCCAGCATTTT. Its protein is CATSRDRRDRGQDNQPQHF. The whole variable domain, filled in from reference TRBV15 and TRBJ1-5, reads DAMVIQNPRYQVTQFGKPVTLSCSQTLNHNVMYWYQQKSSQAPKLLFHYYDKDFNNEADTPDNFQSRRPNTSFCFLDIRSPGLGDTAMYLCATSRDRRDRGQDNQPQHFGDGTRLSIL.

This clonotype was observed many times. The chain is built from TRBV28 and TRBJ1-5; D is ambiguous. The CDR3 consists of 16 residues. V dropped 3 bases and J dropped 3 bases, with 15 bases sitting between them. Germline loops: CDR1 MDHEN, CDR2 SYDVKM. CDR3 sequence (DNA): TGTGCCAGCAGTTTTGGGTCTCGTGGTCTCAATCAGCCCCAGCATTTT. Protein product: CASSFGSRGLNQPQHF.

V and J are TRBV6-1 and TRBJ2-1; 10 bases line up with TRBD1. Trimming at V came to 5 bases and at J to 2 bases, leaving 3 bases not matched to a gene. Germline V gene sequence: CDR1 MNHNS, CDR2 SASEGT. This CDR3 spans 15 amino acids. The CDR3 here is CASSRGQGAYNEQFF. In DNA form, the CDR3 reads TGTGCCAGCAGTCGCGGACAGGGGGCCTACAATGAGCAGTTCTTC.

This clonotype was seen more than once but under ten times. The chain uses TRBV15 and TRBJ1-5, with D unresolved. The CDR3 sequence is 13 residues long. V lost 3 bases to trimming and J lost 5 bases, with 8 bases between them. Germline-derived CDR1 and CDR2 are LNHNV and YYDKDF (reference sequence). The CDR3 region is CATSSNFYQPQHF. The DNA for the CDR3 is TGTGCCACCAGCAGCAATTTTTATCAGCCCCAGCATTTT.

The chain is built from TRBV20-1 and TRBJ1-1; no clear D gene. Germline CDR1 is DFQATT and CDR2 is SNEGSKA (reference sequence). Trimming shortened V by 0 bases and J by 1 base, and 9 bases separated the two germline ends. The length of the CDR3 is 14 residues. The CDR3 spells CSARDPGGNTEAFF. The CDR3 DNA reads TGCAGTGCTAGAGATCCCGGAGGGAACACTGAAGCTTTCTTT.

The chain joins TRBV7-2 to TRBJ1-6; a possible D gene is TRBD1 (6 bases). V lost 1 base and J lost 3, with 10 bases in between. This CDR3 is built from 16 residues. The germline gives CDR1 SGHTA, CDR2 FQGNSA. The CDR3 DNA reads as TGTGCCAGCAGCTTAGGGGGGGCGTTCTATAATTCACCCCTCCACTTT. This translates into CASSLGGAFYNSPLHF.

This clonotype turned up a few times. J is TRBJ1-1 and V is TRBV27, with 11 bases matching TRBD1. The CDR3 loop spans 17 amino acids. V gave up 4 bases and J gave up 4 bases; unmatched junction bases: 11. From germline, CDR1 is MNHEY and CDR2 SMNVEV (reference sequence). The CDR3 bases are TGTGCCAGCAGTTCGTGGGACAGGGGGTCCCGCGGCACTGAAGCTTTCTTT. Translation gives CASSSWDRGSRGTEAFF.

The chain has TRBV6-1 and TRBJ2-7; D is possibly TRBD1 or TRBD2 (5 bases each). Germline loops: CDR1 MNHNS, CDR2 SASEGT. The CDR3 has 15 amino acids. The V gene lost 3 bases and the J gene lost 0 bases, with 12 bases spanning the gap. CDR3 bases: TGTGCCAGCAGTGATTCGGCAGGGAGCTCCTACGAGCAGTACTTC. Its protein product is CASSDSAGSSYEQYF.

This clonotype was detected only a few times. The chain carries TRBV19 and TRBJ1-2; 8 bases line up with TRBD1. J was trimmed by 5 bases and V by 6 bases; bases with no gene match: 5. Germline assignment: CDR1 LNHDA and CDR2 SQIVND (reference sequence). CDR3 length equals 13 residues. The CDR3 sequence: CASSETGAYGYTF. The CDR3 coding sequence is TGTGCCAGTAGCGAGACAGGGGCTTATGGCTACACCTTC.

In its sample, this clonotype was seen a few times. The junction does not match germline at one end; this may be a read error. The chain recombines TRBV18 with TRBJ2-7; 8 bases are a match to TRBD2. Per the germline V gene, CDR1 is KGHSH and CDR2 is LQKENI. CDR3 size: 14 residues. CDR3 nucleotide sequence: TGTGCCAGCTCACCTGCCCGGGAGGGTTACGAGCGGTACTTC. Protein sequence: CASSPAREGYERYF.